This T cell receptor beta chain was recorded in a study of shared clonotypes between healthy human individuals. Study results and caveats: Having only a few donors restricted how much genetic and exposure-history diversity was captured.

Points on this clone: Its antigen remains unknown.

CDR1 is SGHNT and CDR2 is YENEEA in the germline V gene. V dropped 1 base and J dropped 6 bases, with 7 bases sitting between them. CDR3 length: 13 residues. The naive CD8 fraction comprised CD45RO-negative cells positively selected for CCR7 and excluded terminally differentiated effector memory CD45RA+ cells. In the sorted-subset replicate PCRs, approximately 200 ng DNA, some 30,000 T cell genomes, was used. Assay used: immunoSEQ multiplex PCR; TCRdb lists only in-frame clones, some missing. The sample consists of around 2,100,000 clones, about 95% of them appearing once. Material for sequencing was naive CD8+ T cells sorted from blood. This chain joins TRBV11-3 and TRBJ2-1; either TRBD1 or TRBD2 may supply D (5 bases each). This TCR came from a man aged 18 to 30 in good health. CDR3 nucleotides: TGTGCCAGCAGCTTAGGGGGGAGCAATGAGCAGTTCTTC. It yields the protein CASSLGGSNEQFF.